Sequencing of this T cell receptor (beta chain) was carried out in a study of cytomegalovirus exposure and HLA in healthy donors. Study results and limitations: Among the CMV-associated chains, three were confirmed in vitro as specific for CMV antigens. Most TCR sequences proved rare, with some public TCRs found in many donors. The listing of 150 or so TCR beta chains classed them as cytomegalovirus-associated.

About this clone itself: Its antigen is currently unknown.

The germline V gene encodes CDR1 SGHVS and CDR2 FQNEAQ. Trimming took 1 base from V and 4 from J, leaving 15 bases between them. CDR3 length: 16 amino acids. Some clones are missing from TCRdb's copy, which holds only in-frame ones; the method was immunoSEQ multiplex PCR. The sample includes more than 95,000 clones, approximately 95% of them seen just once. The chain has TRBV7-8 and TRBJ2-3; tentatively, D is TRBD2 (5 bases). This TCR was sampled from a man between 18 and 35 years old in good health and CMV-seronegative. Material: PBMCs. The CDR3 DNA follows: TGTGCCAGCAGCTTAGGCGGGCCCTTAGGCTCAGATACGCAGTATTTT. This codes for CASSLGGPLGSDTQYF. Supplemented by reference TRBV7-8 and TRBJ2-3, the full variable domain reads GAGVSQSPRYKVAKRGQDVALRCDPISGHVSLFWYQQALGQGPEFLTYFQNEAQLDKSGLPSDRFFAERPEGSVSTLKIQRTQQEDSAVYLCASSLGGPLGSDTQYFGPGTRLTVL.